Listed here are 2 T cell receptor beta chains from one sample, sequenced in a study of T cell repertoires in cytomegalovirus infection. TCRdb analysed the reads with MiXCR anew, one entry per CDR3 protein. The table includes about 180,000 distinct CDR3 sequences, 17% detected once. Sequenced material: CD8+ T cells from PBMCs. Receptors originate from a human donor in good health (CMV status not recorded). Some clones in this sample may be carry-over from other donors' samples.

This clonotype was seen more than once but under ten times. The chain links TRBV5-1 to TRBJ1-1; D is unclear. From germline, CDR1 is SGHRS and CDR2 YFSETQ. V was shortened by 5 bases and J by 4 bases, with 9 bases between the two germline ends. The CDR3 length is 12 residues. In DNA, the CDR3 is TGCGCCAGCAGGTTAGGCGGCACTGAAGCTTTCTTT. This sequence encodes CASRLGGTEAFF.

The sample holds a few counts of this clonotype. CDR3 residues: CASSPRQRGNEQYF. The CDR3 DNA is TGTGCCAGCAGCCCACGACAGCGGGGCAACGAGCAGTACTTC. The V gene is TRBV7-9, the J gene TRBJ2-7; 7 positions agree with TRBD2. V lost 5 bases, J lost 5 bases, and 9 bases stayed unmatched. The CDR3 sequence is 14 residues long. The germline gives CDR1 SEHNR, CDR2 FQNEAQ (reference sequence).